This T cell receptor beta chain was profiled in a study of chemoradiotherapy in HPV16-positive cancers. Study in general: Functional T-cell assays on a couple of HPV16-positive patients' cells defined candidate HPV-specific clones and common TCR motifs.

This CDR3 region has 14 residues. Germline CDR1 reads SGHTS; CDR2 reads YDEGEE. J lost 6 bases, V lost 0 bases, and 2 bases had no gene match. Profiled with immunoSEQ multiplex PCR; TCRdb holds only in-frame clones, not every one. The data show 6,000 to 7,500 clones, around 90% seen once. A note on this clone: The antigen remains unidentified.

Study observations and caveats: Better recurrence-free survival went with HPV-responsive T-cell expansion in HPV16-positive patients. The functional HPV-specific definition rests on just two HPV16-positive patients. Candidate HPV-specific clones and E7-related TCR motifs grew in tumor during treatment.

The receptor's source is a human donor with HPV-associated anogenital cancer. The chain employs TRBV5-8 and TRBJ2-3, with 9 bases that match TRBD2. This specimen was acquired from a patient who underwent chemoradiotherapy. This CDR3 reads CASSLASGIDTQYF. Here the CDR3 DNA reads TGTGCCAGCAGCTTGGCTAGCGGGATTGATACGCAGTATTTT.